This T cell receptor (beta chain) was documented in a study of identical twins. Study-wide points: Model-predicted out-of-frame TCR alpha sharing fell below observed values in monozygotic twins.

This clonotype showed up many times. Its antigen is as yet unknown. MiXCR, applied by TCRdb to the 5' RACE reads, yields one record per CDR3 protein. The data show 310,000 or so distinct CDR3 sequences, about 8% seen once. The germline V gene has CDR1 MNHEY and CDR2 SVGAGI. V shed 0 bases and J 6 bases; nucleotides not matched to a gene: 1. The CDR3 has 14 amino acids. This sample was shared with a second study, whose subject was yellow fever vaccine responses in identical twins.

This chain joins TRBV6-5 and TRBJ2-3, with TRBD2 identical over 9 bases. Sample: memory (CD45RO+) T cells sorted from blood. This clonotype was obtained from a young woman in good health. In DNA, the CDR3 is TGTGCCAGCAGTTACTCCAGCGGGAGGGATACGCAGTATTTT. It translates to CASSYSSGRDTQYF.